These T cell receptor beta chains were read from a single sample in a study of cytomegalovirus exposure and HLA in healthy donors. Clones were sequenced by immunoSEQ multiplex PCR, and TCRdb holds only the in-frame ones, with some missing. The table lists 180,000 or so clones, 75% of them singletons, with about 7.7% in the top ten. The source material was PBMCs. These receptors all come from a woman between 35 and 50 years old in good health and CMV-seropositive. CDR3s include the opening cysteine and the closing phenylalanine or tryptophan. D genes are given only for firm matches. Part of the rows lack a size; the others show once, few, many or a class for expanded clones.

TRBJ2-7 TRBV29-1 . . CSVVGRTYEQYF TGCAGCGTTGTCGGGAGAACCTACGAGCAGTACTTC
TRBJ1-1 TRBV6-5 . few CASSYGRIEAFF TGTGCCAGCAGTTACGGCCGAATAGAAGCTTTCTTT
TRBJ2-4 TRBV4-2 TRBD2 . CASTPVLAGGPAKNIQYF TGTGCCAGCACCCCGGTGCTAGCGGGAGGGCCTGCCAAAAACATTCAGTACTTC
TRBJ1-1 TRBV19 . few CASSIGGNTEAFF TGTGCCAGTAGTATAGGAGGGAACACTGAAGCTTTCTTT
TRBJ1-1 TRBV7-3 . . CASSPLQTTEAFF TGTGCCAGCAGCCCTTTACAGACCACTGAAGCTTTCTTT
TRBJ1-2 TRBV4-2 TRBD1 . CASSQDRTGGRYGYTF TGTGCCAGCAGCCAAGATCGGACAGGGGGCCGCTATGGCTACACCTTC
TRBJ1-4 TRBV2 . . CASSELQKNEKLFF TGTGCCAGCAGTGAATTGCAGAAAAATGAAAAACTGTTTTTT
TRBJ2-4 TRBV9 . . CASSPRSSGVDIQYF TGTGCCAGCAGCCCCCGTAGTAGCGGTGTCGACATTCAGTACTTC
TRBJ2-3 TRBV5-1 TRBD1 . CASSSGQGYTDTQYF TGCGCCAGCAGCTCTGGACAGGGTTACACAGATACGCAGTATTTT
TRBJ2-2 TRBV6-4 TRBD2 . CASSAFLAGGPQNTGELFF TGTGCCAGCAGTGCCTTCCTAGCGGGAGGGCCCCAGAACACCGGGGAGCTGTTTTTT